Detailed here is one T cell receptor (beta chain). The data originate from a study of T cell changes during pregnancy in multiple sclerosis. The repertoire was sequenced with immunoSEQ multiplex PCR; TCRdb's copy has only in-frame clones and lacks some. The sample carries about 20,000 clones, nearly 90% recorded once. This CDR3 has 14 residues. Germline V gene data show CDR1 as SNHLY and CDR2 as FYNNEI. After removal of 8 bases from V and 8 bases from J, the junction contained 9 bases not matched to a gene. The receptor was isolated from a female donor in good health, enrolled as a control in a pregnancy study. The starting material was CD8+ T cells from peripheral blood mononuclear cells, obtained in the second trimester of pregnancy. V and J are TRBV2 and TRBJ2-1; 10 bases match TRBD2. The CDR3 loop reads CASGRTSGWDEQFF. The CDR3 nucleotides are TGTGCCAGCGGTCGGACTAGCGGATGGGATGAGCAGTTCTTC.